The present entry profiles one TCR beta chain with its context. Which antigen it targets is not known. No base quality values were provided; no much bigger clone lies one nucleotide off. CDR1 is given as SGHDN and CDR2 as FVKESK, both from the germline V gene. The CDR3 numbers 16 residues from cysteine through phenylalanine. Only CDR3 DNA is held: 48 bases, read in frame from base 1. This entry belongs to a study of blood T cells in healthy people across ages (dated by TCRdb to 2014 to 2015). A note on the overall study: In model experiments, template switching captured roughly one uniquely barcoded TCR beta cDNA molecule for every two T cells. Using deep sequencing normalized with unique cDNA molecular identifiers, the study measured how TCR beta repertoire diversity changes with age. The donors were divided into four age groups: young (average approximately 16 years), middle-aged (over 35), aged (approximately 64) and long-lived (82). To avoid experimental bias, donors of different ages were spread randomly across the sequencing lanes. Two additional independent replicas of 1 million unique cDNA reads from the same blood draw were analyzed for two donors (one aged 18 to 30 and one aged 80 or older).

Library method: 5' RACE. Reads for this sample came from an Illumina HiSeq 2500. A second PCR of roughly 7 to 11 cycles was performed with a sample-barcoded 5' primer and a J-beta primer mix. Each TCR beta cDNA molecule received a unique molecular identifier from a template-switch 5' adaptor carrying 12 random nucleotides. Each sample yielded at least 2.5 million CDR3-containing paired-end reads. First-strand cDNA was synthesized from all RNA with the Mint cDNA synthesis kit, primed by a TRBC-specific oligonucleotide. After uracil-DNA glycosylase treatment, a first 18-cycle PCR used universal primers M1SS and BC2_uni_R on all cDNA. Per the authors' processing: For normalization, 1 million high-quality reads, each with a distinct molecular identifier, were randomly selected from each sample. Instead of being binned into consensus sequences, reads that shared molecular identifiers were thrown out. CDR3 identification, clonotype clustering and error correction used MiTCR with a Q25 quality threshold and the strictest error-elimination algorithm. A nonparametric unseen species model using Euler transformation provided a lower-bound estimate of total TCR beta diversity. The public reads were reprocessed in TCRdb via fastp at Q25 and MiXCR, keeping in-frame beta chains. Rows with one shared CDR3 protein collapse into an entry with the most common genes and DNA. The V and J calls, along with clone size, are taken from TCRdb and not from the paper's own processing. This sample has 1.5 million to 2 million distinct CDR3 sequences in its table, and less than 50% of those were observed once. Together, the top ten hold approximately 2.1% of the sample.

Systemically healthy Caucasian individuals from Russia, around 39 in total and aged roughly 6 to 100 years, were included as donors. Approximately 9.7 milliliters of peripheral blood were drawn from each donor into EDTA-treated Vacutainer tubes. Ficoll-Paque density-gradient centrifugation was used to isolate PBMCs, with at least 6 million per sample. Trizol reagent was used to extract total RNA from the PBMCs, yielding at least 6 micrograms per sample. For every donor, an aliquot of PBMCs went through flow cytometry to measure the percentages of naive CD45RAhigh/CD27high T cells. On the study overall, not on this receptor specifically: There was a strong correlation between observed TCR beta diversity and the percentage of naive T cells measured by flow cytometry. As age increased, observed TCR beta diversity per million T cells dropped in a roughly linear way, and a significant reduction was already evident by age 40. Because profiling used bulk unsorted PBMCs, naive and antigen-experienced compartments could not be compared conclusively. Estimates of total diversity based on one million sequenced T cells were regarded as lower bounds and as underestimates. Because donor CMV infection status was unknown, age-related changes in expanded clonotypes were potentially confounded. Compared with the aged group, the long-lived group had more naive CD4+ T cells, fewer expanded clones and increased TCR diversity, suggesting age selection.

The V and J segments used are TRBV14 and TRBJ2-1; the D gene lacks a confident call. Matching the DNA end better, TRBJ2-7 makes the J call doubtful. Material: blood. The receptor's source is a woman between 35 and 50 years old in good health. The CDR3: CASSQVGGPPYNEQYF. At the DNA level, the sequence is TGTGCCAGCAGCCAAGTGGGCGGCCCTCCCTACAATGAGCAGTACTTC.